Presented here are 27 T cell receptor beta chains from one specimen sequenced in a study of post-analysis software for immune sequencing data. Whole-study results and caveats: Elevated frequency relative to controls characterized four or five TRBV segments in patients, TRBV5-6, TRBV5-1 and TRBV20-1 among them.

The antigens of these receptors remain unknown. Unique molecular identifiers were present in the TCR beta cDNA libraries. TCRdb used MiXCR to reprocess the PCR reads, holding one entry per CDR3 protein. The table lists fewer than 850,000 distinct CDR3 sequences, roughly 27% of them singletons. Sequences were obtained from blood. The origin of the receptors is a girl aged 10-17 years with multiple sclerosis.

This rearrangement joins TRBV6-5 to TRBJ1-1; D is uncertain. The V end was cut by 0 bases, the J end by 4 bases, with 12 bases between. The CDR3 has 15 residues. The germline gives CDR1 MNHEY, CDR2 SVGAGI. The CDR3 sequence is CASSYSRGLVTEAFF. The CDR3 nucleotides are TGTGCCAGCAGTTACTCCCGGGGATTGGTCACTGAAGCTTTCTTT.

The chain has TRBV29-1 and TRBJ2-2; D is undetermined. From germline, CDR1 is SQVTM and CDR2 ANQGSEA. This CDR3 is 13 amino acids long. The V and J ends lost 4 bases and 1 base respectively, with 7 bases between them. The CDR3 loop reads CSVASVNTGELFF. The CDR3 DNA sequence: TGCAGCGTTGCATCGGTGAACACCGGGGAGCTGTTTTTT.

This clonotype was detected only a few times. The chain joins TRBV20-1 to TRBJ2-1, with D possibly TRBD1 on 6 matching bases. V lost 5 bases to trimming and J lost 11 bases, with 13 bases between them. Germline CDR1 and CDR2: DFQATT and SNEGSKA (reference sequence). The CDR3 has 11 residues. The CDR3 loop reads CSAGTRDKQFF. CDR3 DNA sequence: TGCAGTGCTGGGACCCGGGACAAGCAGTTCTTC.

The CDR3 here is CAIEDGSYSGNTIYF. CDR3 sequence (DNA): TGTGCCATCGAAGACGGCTCCTACTCTGGAAACACCATATATTTT. The chain carries TRBV10-3 and TRBJ1-3; no clear D gene. Deletions cut 8 bases from V and 0 bases from J, with 14 bases between. Germline V gene sequence: CDR1 ENHRY, CDR2 SYGVKD. CDR3 length: 15 amino acids.

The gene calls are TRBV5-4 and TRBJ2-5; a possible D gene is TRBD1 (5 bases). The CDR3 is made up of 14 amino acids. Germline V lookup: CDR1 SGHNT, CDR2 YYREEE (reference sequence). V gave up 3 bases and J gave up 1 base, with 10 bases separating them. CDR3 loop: CASSSTTVQETQYF. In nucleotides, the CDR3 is TGTGCCAGCAGCTCGACGACAGTCCAAGAGACCCAGTACTTC.

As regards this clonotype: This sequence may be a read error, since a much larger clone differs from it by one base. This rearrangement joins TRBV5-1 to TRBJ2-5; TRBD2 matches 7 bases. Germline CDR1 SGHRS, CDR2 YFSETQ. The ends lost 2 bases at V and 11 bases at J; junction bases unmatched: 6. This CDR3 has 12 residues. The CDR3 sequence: CASSLAGSGQYF. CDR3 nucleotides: TGCGCCAGCAGCTTAGCGGGGTCGGGGCAGTACTTC.

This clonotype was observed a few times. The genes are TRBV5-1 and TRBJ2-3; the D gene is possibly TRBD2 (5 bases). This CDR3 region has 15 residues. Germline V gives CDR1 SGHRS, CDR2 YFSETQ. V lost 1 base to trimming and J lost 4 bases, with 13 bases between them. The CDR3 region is CASSLRGLASDTQYF. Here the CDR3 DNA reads TGCGCCAGCAGCTTGCGAGGGCTAGCCTCAGATACGCAGTATTTT.

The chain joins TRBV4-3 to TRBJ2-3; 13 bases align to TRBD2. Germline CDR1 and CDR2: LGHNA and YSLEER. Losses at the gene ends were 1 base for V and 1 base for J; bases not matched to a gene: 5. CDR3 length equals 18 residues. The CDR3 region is CASSQAWTSGSGTDTQYF. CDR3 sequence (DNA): TGCGCCAGCAGCCAAGCGTGGACTAGCGGGAGTGGCACAGATACGCAGTATTTT.

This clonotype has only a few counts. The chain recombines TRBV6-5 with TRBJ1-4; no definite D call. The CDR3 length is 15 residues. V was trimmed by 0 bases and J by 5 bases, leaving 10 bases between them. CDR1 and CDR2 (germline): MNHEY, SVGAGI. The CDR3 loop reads CASSYSGPENEKLFF. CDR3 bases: TGTGCCAGCAGTTACTCGGGTCCGGAGAATGAAAAACTGTTTTTT.

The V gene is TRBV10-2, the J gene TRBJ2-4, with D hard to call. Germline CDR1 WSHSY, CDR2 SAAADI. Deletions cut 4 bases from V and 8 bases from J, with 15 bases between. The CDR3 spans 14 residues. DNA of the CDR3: TGCGCCAGCAGTGCCTCCGGTACAGTCGACATTCAGTACTTC. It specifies CASSASGTVDIQYF.

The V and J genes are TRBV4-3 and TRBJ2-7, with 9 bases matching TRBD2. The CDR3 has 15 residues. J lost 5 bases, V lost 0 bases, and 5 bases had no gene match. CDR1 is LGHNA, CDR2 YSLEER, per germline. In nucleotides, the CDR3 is TGCGCCAGCAGCCAAGAGAGCGGGAGGAACGACGAGCAGTACTTC. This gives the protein CASSQESGRNDEQYF.

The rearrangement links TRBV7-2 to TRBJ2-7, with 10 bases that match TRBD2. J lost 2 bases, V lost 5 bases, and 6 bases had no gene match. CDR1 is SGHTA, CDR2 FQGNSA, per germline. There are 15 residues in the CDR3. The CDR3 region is CASSTGLAPTYEQYF. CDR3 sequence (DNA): TGTGCCAGCAGCACGGGACTAGCGCCGACCTACGAGCAGTACTTC.

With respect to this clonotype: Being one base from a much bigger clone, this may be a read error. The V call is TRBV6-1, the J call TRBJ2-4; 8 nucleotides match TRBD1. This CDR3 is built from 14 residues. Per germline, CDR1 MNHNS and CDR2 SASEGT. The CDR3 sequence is CASSEGQVKNIRYF. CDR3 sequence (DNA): TGTGCCAGCAGCGAGGGACAGGTTAAAAACATTCGGTACTTC.

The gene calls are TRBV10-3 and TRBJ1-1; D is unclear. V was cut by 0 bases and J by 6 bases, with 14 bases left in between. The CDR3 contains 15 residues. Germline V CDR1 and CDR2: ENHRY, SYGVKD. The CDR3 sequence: CAISESKGMRPEAFF. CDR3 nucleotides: TGTGCCATCAGTGAGTCAAAGGGTATGCGTCCTGAAGCTTTCTTT.

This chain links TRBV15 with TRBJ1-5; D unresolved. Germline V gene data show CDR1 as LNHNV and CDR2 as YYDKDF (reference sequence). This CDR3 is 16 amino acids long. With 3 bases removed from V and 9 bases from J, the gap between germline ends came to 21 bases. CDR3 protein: CATSSSPLSGRRPQHF. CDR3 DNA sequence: TGTGCCACCAGCAGTTCTCCGCTTTCCGGGCGTCGGCCCCAGCATTTT. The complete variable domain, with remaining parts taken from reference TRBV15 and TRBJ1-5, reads DAMVIQNPRYQVTQFGKPVTLSCSQTLNHNVMYWYQQKSSQAPKLLFHYYDKDFNNEADTPDNFQSRRPNTSFCFLDIRSPGLGDTAMYLCATSSSPLSGRRPQHFGDGTRLSIL.

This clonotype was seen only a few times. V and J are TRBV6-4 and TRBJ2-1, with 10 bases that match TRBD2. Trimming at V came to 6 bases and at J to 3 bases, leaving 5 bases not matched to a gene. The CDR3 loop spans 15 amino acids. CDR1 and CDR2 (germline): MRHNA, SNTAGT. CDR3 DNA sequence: TGTGCCAGCAGCTCTAGCGGGAGCGGCTACAATGAGCAGTTCTTC. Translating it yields CASSSSGSGYNEQFF.

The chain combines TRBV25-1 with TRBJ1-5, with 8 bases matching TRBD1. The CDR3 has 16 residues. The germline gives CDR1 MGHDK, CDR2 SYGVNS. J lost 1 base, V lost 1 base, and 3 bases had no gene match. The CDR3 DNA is TGTGCCAGCAGTGAATCCCAGGGGGCAAGCAATCAGCCCCAGCATTTT. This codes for CASSESQGASNQPQHF.

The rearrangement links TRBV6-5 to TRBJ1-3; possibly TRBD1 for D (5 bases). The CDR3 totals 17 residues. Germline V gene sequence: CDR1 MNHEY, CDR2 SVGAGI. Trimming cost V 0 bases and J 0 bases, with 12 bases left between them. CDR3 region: CASSYSNRLFSGNTIYF. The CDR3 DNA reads TGTGCCAGCAGTTACTCCAACAGGCTTTTCTCTGGAAACACCATATATTTT.

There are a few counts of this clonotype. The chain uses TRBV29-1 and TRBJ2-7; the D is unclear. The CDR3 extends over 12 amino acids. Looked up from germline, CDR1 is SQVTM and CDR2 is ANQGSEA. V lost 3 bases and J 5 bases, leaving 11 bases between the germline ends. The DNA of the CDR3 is TGCAGCGTTGAGGTCCGGCTGGACGAGCAGTACTTC. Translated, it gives CSVEVRLDEQYF.

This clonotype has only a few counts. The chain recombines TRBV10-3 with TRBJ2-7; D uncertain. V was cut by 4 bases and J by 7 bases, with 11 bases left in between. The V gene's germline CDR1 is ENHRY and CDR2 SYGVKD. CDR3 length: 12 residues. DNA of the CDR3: TGTGCCATCAGTGGTCAGGCCTCAGAGCAGTACTTC. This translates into CAISGQASEQYF.

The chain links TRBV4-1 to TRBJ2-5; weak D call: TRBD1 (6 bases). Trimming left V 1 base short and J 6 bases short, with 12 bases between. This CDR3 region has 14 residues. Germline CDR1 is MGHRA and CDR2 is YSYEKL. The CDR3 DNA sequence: TGCGCCAGCAGCCAAGTTACAGGGCAGAAGACCCAGTACTTC. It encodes CASSQVTGQKTQYF.

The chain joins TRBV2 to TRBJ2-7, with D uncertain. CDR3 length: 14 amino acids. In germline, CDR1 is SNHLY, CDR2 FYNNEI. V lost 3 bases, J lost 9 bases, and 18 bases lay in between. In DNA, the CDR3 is TGTGCCAGCAGTGATATCTCGAGGCTTGTCGGGCAGTACTTC. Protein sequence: CASSDISRLVGQYF.

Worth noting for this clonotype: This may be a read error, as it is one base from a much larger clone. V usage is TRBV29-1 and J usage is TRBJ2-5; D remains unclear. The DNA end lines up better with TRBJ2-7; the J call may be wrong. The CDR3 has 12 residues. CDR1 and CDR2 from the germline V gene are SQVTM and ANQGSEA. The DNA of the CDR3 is TGCAGCGGTTTGGCGGTGAGATACGAGCAGTACTTC. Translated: CSGLAVRYEQYF.

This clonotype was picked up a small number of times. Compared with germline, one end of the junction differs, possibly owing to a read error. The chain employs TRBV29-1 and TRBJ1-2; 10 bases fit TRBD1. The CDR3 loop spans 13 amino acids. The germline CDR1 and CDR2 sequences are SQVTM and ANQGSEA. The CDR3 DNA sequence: TGCAGCGCACCGGACAGGGGGAACTATGGCGACACCTTC. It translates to CSAPDRGNYGDTF.

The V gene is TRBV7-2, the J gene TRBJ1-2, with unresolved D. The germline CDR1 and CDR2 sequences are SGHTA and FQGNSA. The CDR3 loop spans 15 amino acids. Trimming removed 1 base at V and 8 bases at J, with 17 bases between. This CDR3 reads CASSLVDITRLGYTF. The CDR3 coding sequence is TGTGCCAGCAGCTTAGTTGATATCACCCGTCTAGGCTACACCTTC.

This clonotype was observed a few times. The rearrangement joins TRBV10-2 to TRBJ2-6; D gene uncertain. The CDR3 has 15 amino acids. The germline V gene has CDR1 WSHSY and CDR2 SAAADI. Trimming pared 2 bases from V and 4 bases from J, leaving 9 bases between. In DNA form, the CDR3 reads TGCGCCAGCAGTGAGCCAAGACCCGGGGCCAACGTCCTGACTTTC. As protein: CASSEPRPGANVLTF.

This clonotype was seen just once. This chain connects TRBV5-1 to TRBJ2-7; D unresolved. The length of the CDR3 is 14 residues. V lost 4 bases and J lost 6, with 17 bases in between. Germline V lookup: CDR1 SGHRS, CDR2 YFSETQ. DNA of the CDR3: TGCGCCAGCAGCGTCTCCGGGTCCCAGTCCGAGCAGTACTTC. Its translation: CASSVSGSQSEQYF.